The source of this T cell receptor (beta chain) is a study of identical twins. Study conclusions and caveats: Clonotypes of the beta chain that were abundant in cord blood carried fewer insertions (memory repertoires showed none).

This clonotype has only a few counts. Its antigen is undetermined. A template switching step contributed a universal primer site, while unique molecular identifiers were present in the cDNA. TCRdb recomputed calls from the 5' RACE reads with MiXCR, one row per CDR3 protein. The top ten hold around 0.48% of the sample, which has about 530,000 distinct CDR3 sequences, roughly 15% seen once. Germline V gene sequence: CDR1 SGHRS, CDR2 YFSETQ. Trimming removed 4 bases from V and 1 base from J, with 14 bases in between. The CDR3 covers 15 residues. All donors were healthy Caucasians. Separately, the same data were catalogued under a study of yellow fever vaccine responses in identical twins. From that paper: Vaccine T cell responses of twins reportedly seemed partly convergent and partly personalized.

Sequenced sample: CD4+ T cells sorted from blood. The chain links TRBV5-1 to TRBJ1-1, with TRBD1 as a possible D gene (5 bases). This clonotype was sampled from a woman aged 18-29 years in good health. CDR3 amino acids: CASSPTPGQNTEAFF. The CDR3 nucleotides are TGCGCCAGCAGCCCTACCCCAGGGCAGAACACTGAAGCTTTCTTT.